These T cell receptor beta chains were read from a single sample in a study of shared clonotypes between healthy human individuals. Assay used: immunoSEQ multiplex PCR; TCRdb lists only in-frame clones, some missing. Of 2.5 million or so clones in the sample, roughly 92% were seen once. The sample comprised naive CD4+ T cells sorted from blood. These receptors came from a man aged 18-30 years in good health. The CDR3 runs from the conserved cysteine through the conserved F or W. The order of the fields is V gene, D gene, J gene, clone size, CDR3 length, CDR3 DNA, CDR3 protein. D genes are given only for firm matches. Clone size is given for some rows only: seen once, a few or many times, or a class if the clone is expanded.

V gene: TRBV29-1; D gene: TRBD2; J gene: TRBJ2-4; clone size: .; CDR3 length: 15; CDR3 DNA: TGCAGCGCCCGGACTAGCGGGAGTGTAGGAAACATTCAGTACTTC; CDR3 protein: CSARTSGSVGNIQYF
V gene: TRBV7-9; D gene: .; J gene: TRBJ1-1; clone size: .; CDR3 length: 14; CDR3 DNA: TGTGCCAGCAGCCCCCGGGCCCTGAACACTGAAGCTTTCTTT; CDR3 protein: CASSPRALNTEAFF
V gene: TRBV6-5; D gene: .; J gene: TRBJ2-7; clone size: .; CDR3 length: 13; CDR3 DNA: TGTGCCAGCAGTTCCGACACCAACTACGAGCAGTACTTC; CDR3 protein: CASSSDTNYEQYF
V gene: TRBV5-4; D gene: .; J gene: TRBJ1-1; clone size: .; CDR3 length: 14; CDR3 DNA: TGTGCCAGCAGCTTGGTAGGGGGAGGGACTGAAGCTTTCTTT; CDR3 protein: CASSLVGGGTEAFF
V gene: TRBV23-1; D gene: TRBD1; J gene: TRBJ1-5; clone size: .; CDR3 length: 16; CDR3 DNA: TGCGCCACCGGGACAGGCGCTCAGTCGGGCAATCAGCCCCAGCATTTT; CDR3 protein: CATGTGAQSGNQPQHF
V gene: TRBV6-6; D gene: .; J gene: TRBJ1-1; clone size: .; CDR3 length: 13; CDR3 DNA: TGTGCCAGCAGTTATGATGCATTTGGTGAAGCTTTCTTT; CDR3 protein: CASSYDAFGEAFF
V gene: TRBV5-1; D gene: .; J gene: TRBJ1-5; clone size: .; CDR3 length: 18; CDR3 DNA: TGCGCCAGCAGACTGTTGGGTGTCGGTCCTCGAAGCAATCAGCCCCAGCATTTT; CDR3 protein: CASRLLGVGPRSNQPQHF
V gene: TRBV5-1; D gene: TRBD2; J gene: TRBJ2-7; clone size: .; CDR3 length: 15; CDR3 DNA: TGCGCCAGCAGCTTATTCGGGAGGGCGGACTACGAGCAGTACTTC; CDR3 protein: CASSLFGRADYEQYF
V gene: TRBV7-6; D gene: .; J gene: TRBJ2-2; clone size: .; CDR3 length: 13; CDR3 DNA: TGTGCCAGCAGCTTAGCGGGTACCGGGGAGCTGTTTTTT; CDR3 protein: CASSLAGTGELFF
V gene: TRBV6-1; D gene: .; J gene: TRBJ1-5; clone size: .; CDR3 length: 13; CDR3 DNA: TGTGCCAGCGAAAGCCCAGGGAGCCCGCCCCAGCATTTT; CDR3 protein: CASESPGSPPQHF
V gene: TRBV5-1; D gene: .; J gene: TRBJ2-1; clone size: .; CDR3 length: 13; CDR3 DNA: TGCGCCAGCAGCTTGGACGGGACCAATGAGCAGTTCTTC; CDR3 protein: CASSLDGTNEQFF
V gene: TRBV4-1; D gene: .; J gene: TRBJ2-5; clone size: .; CDR3 length: 15; CDR3 DNA: TGCGCCAGCAGCCCTCACACTAGGGGGCAAGAGACCCAGTACTTC; CDR3 protein: CASSPHTRGQETQYF
V gene: TRBV10-3; D gene: .; J gene: TRBJ2-2; clone size: .; CDR3 length: 15; CDR3 DNA: TGTGCCATCAGTAAAGGCTCAGGGGACACCGGGGAGCTGTTTTTT; CDR3 protein: CAISKGSGDTGELFF
V gene: TRBV2; D gene: .; J gene: TRBJ2-6; clone size: .; CDR3 length: 14; CDR3 DNA: TGTGCCAGCAGTGCCCCTTCTGGGGCCAACGTCCTGACTTTC; CDR3 protein: CASSAPSGANVLTF
V gene: TRBV5-1; D gene: TRBD1; J gene: TRBJ2-7; clone size: .; CDR3 length: 15; CDR3 DNA: TGCGCCAGCAGCTTGTGGACAGGTCCAAACTACGAGCAGTACTTC; CDR3 protein: CASSLWTGPNYEQYF
V gene: TRBV18; D gene: TRBD1; J gene: TRBJ2-7; clone size: .; CDR3 length: 17; CDR3 DNA: TGTGCCAGCTCACCAGCCCTTAGGCAGGGGGCCTCCTACGAGCAGTACTTC; CDR3 protein: CASSPALRQGASYEQYF
V gene: TRBV6-1; D gene: .; J gene: TRBJ1-4; clone size: .; CDR3 length: 14; CDR3 DNA: TGTGCCAGCAGTGGCCAAGAGGCTAATGAAAAACTGTTTTTT; CDR3 protein: CASSGQEANEKLFF
V gene: TRBV9; D gene: .; J gene: TRBJ2-3; clone size: .; CDR3 length: 16; CDR3 DNA: TGTGCCAGCAGCCCCGGGGACAATTCTCCCTCAGATACGCAGTATTTT; CDR3 protein: CASSPGDNSPSDTQYF
V gene: TRBV6-1; D gene: .; J gene: TRBJ2-3; clone size: .; CDR3 length: 15; CDR3 DNA: TGTGCCAGCAGAGGGGGGCTAGCGGGCACAGATACGCAGTATTTT; CDR3 protein: CASRGGLAGTDTQYF
V gene: TRBV28; D gene: .; J gene: TRBJ2-3; clone size: .; CDR3 length: 15; CDR3 DNA: TGTGCCAGCAGTCCCGAAACACTTGGCACAGATACGCAGTATTTT; CDR3 protein: CASSPETLGTDTQYF
V gene: TRBV5-6; D gene: .; J gene: TRBJ2-7; clone size: .; CDR3 length: 13; CDR3 DNA: TGTGCCAGCAGCTTGGGAGGGCCTGGGGAGCAGTACTTC; CDR3 protein: CASSLGGPGEQYF
V gene: TRBV27; D gene: TRBD1; J gene: TRBJ1-2; clone size: .; CDR3 length: 13; CDR3 DNA: TGTGCCAGCAGTTTATCCACAGGGGTTGGCTACACCTTC; CDR3 protein: CASSLSTGVGYTF
V gene: TRBV5-1; D gene: TRBD2; J gene: TRBJ2-1; clone size: .; CDR3 length: 15; CDR3 DNA: TGCGCCAGCAGCTTGACTAGCGGTCCTCACAATGAGCAGTTCTTC; CDR3 protein: CASSLTSGPHNEQFF
V gene: TRBV11-2; D gene: .; J gene: TRBJ1-6; clone size: .; CDR3 length: 14; CDR3 DNA: TGTGCCAGCAGCGGGGACATCTATAATTCACCCCTCCACTTT; CDR3 protein: CASSGDIYNSPLHF
V gene: TRBV11-2; D gene: TRBD2; J gene: TRBJ2-5; clone size: .; CDR3 length: 14; CDR3 DNA: TGTGCCAGCAGCCCGAACCTGGGAGGGGAGACCCAGTACTTC; CDR3 protein: CASSPNLGGETQYF
V gene: TRBV30; D gene: .; J gene: TRBJ1-4; clone size: .; CDR3 length: 14; CDR3 DNA: TGTGCCTGGAGTGTGGGGTATACTAATGAAAAACTGTTTTTT; CDR3 protein: CAWSVGYTNEKLFF
V gene: TRBV28; D gene: TRBD1; J gene: TRBJ2-7; clone size: .; CDR3 length: 13; CDR3 DNA: TGTGCCAGCGGCTGGGACAGCTCCTACGAGCAGTACTTC; CDR3 protein: CASGWDSSYEQYF
V gene: TRBV2; D gene: TRBD1; J gene: TRBJ1-3; clone size: .; CDR3 length: 14; CDR3 DNA: TGTGCCAGCAGTGGACAGGGGGCAGTAAACACCATATATTTT; CDR3 protein: CASSGQGAVNTIYF
V gene: TRBV15; D gene: .; J gene: TRBJ2-7; clone size: .; CDR3 length: 15; CDR3 DNA: TGTGCCACCAGCCGAAGGGAGAGGGACTCCTACGAGCAGTACTTC; CDR3 protein: CATSRRERDSYEQYF
V gene: TRBV28; D gene: .; J gene: TRBJ1-2; clone size: .; CDR3 length: 12; CDR3 DNA: TGTGCCAGCAGTAAAAACAGGGATGGCTACACCTTC; CDR3 protein: CASSKNRDGYTF
V gene: TRBV29-1; D gene: .; J gene: TRBJ2-7; clone size: once; CDR3 length: 14; CDR3 DNA: TGCAGCGTTGGGACCGGGACGGCCTCCTACGAGCAGTACTTC; CDR3 protein: CSVGTGTASYEQYF
V gene: TRBV18; D gene: TRBD2; J gene: TRBJ2-5; clone size: .; CDR3 length: 15; CDR3 DNA: TGTGCCAGCTCCCCAAGCGGGGGATTAGTGGAGACCCAGTACTTC; CDR3 protein: CASSPSGGLVETQYF
V gene: TRBV2; D gene: .; J gene: TRBJ2-1; clone size: .; CDR3 length: 15; CDR3 DNA: TGTGCCAGCAGTGGCGACCTGAGCTCCTACAATGAGCAGTTCTTC; CDR3 protein: CASSGDLSSYNEQFF